The present entry profiles one TCR beta chain with its context. Its antigen remains unknown. Other DNA sequences in this sample translate to the same CDR3. Generated by immunoSEQ multiplex PCR, the TCRdb table keeps only in-frame clones and is missing some. This sample has 200,000 to 250,000 clones; roughly 90% occur once, and the top ten carry about 11%. This entry belongs to a study of Ad26.COV2.S vaccination and SARS-CoV-2 variants. The wider study: This donor came from the COV1001 trial of Ad26.COV2.S. Ad26.COV2.S given intramuscularly, once or twice 56 days apart. General study points: Those who received vaccine or placebo ended up with similar non-spike TCR breadth.

Treatment indicated: some 19 received Ad26.COV2.S at low or high dose, single or two shots; 5 received placebo; per-sample allocation not given. The samples date from day 63 after the first vaccine or placebo injection. An Ad26 vector expressing Wuhan-strain SARS-CoV-2 spike served as the vaccine. Germline CDR1 is MNHEY and CDR2 is SVGAGI. V gave up 2 bases and J gave up 1 base, with 8 bases separating them. The CDR3 totals 14 residues. The specimen comprised peripheral blood, sampled in a trial of Ad26.COV2.S vaccine versus placebo. The source is a person between 18 and 60 years old who received the Ad26.COV2.S COVID-19 vaccine or a placebo. This rearrangement joins TRBV6-5 to TRBJ1-1; D unresolved. CDR3 in DNA: TGTGCCAGCAGTTACCTCGGGAAGAACACTGAAGCTTTCTTT. It translates to CASSYLGKNTEAFF.